The clone carrying this T cell receptor beta chain was detected a few times. The antigen is not known. This sample was included in a study of T cell repertoires in cytomegalovirus infection. Whole-study context: It can be stated that public TCR beta signatures indicated CMV infection as well as a matching HLA type. Study results and limitations: HLA-C-restricted, CMV-specific TCR beta clonotypes were dominant ex vivo. Cumulative public TCR beta family frequency identified carriers of CMV plus the relevant HLA.

The junction had 10 bases not matched to a gene; V was cut back by 2 bases and J by 10 bases. Germline-derived CDR1 and CDR2 are SGHVS and FNYEAQ. This CDR3 is 14 amino acids long. MiXCR was run by TCRdb on the reads, yielding one entry per CDR3 protein. Here the sample spans approximately 100,000 distinct CDR3 sequences, 20% to 30% being singletons. This TCR derives from a human donor in good health (CMV status not recorded). Some clones in this sample may be carry-over from other donors' samples. The specimen sequenced was CD8+ T cells from PBMCs. V gene TRBV7-6 combines with J gene TRBJ1-1; 7 nucleotides match TRBD1. Written as DNA, the CDR3 is TGTGCCAGCAGCTTAATGGGAGACAGGGAGGGAGCTTTCTTT. Encoded protein: CASSLMGDREGAFF.